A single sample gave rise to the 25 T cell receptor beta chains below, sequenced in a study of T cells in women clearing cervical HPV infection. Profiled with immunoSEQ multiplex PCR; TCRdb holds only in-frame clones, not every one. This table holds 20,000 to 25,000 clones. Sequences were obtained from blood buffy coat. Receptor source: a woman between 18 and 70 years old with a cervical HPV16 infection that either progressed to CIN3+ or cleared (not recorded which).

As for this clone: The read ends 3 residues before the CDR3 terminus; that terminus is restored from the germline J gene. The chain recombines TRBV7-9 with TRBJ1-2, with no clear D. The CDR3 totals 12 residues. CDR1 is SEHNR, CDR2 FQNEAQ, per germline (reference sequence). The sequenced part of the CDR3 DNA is TGTGCCAGCAGCCCCAGGCGTTTTGAC. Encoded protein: CASSPRRFD. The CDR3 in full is CASSPRRFDYTF.

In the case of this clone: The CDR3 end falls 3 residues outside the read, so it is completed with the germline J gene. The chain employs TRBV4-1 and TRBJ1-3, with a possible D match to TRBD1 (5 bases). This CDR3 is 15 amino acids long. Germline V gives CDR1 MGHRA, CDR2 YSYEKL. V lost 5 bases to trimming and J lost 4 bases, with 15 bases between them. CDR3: CASSSSGDGGNTIYF. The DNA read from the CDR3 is TGCGCCAGCAGCTCCAGCGGGGACGGGGGAAACACC.

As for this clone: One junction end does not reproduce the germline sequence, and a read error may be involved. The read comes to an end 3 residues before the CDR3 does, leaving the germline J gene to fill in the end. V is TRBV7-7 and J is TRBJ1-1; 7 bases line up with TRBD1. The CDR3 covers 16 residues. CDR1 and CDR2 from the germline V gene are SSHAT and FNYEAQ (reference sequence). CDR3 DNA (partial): TGTGCTAGCAGCAAGCCGACAGGGATAAAGAACACTGAA. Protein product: CASSKPTGIKNTE. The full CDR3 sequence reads CASSKPTGIKNTEAFF.

CDR3 sequence reads: CASQRTSGETYEQYF. The part of the CDR3 DNA that was read is TGCGCCAGCCAAAGGACTAGCGGGGAAACCTACGAG. This sequence joins TRBV5-1 and TRBJ2-7, with 12 bases matching TRBD2. Coverage ceases 3 residues before the CDR3 finishes, and the germline J gene fills in the end. V lost 7 bases, J lost 2 bases, and 7 bases stayed unmatched. CDR1 is SGHRS, CDR2 YFSETQ, per germline. This CDR3 region has 15 residues.

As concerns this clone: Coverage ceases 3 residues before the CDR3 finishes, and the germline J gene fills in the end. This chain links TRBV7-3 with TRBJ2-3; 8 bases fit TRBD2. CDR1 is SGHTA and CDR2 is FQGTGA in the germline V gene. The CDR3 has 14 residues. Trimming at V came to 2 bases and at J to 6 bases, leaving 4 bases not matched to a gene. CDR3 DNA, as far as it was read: TGTGCCAGCAGCTTAGCGGGGGGCCTGGATACG. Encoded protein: CASSLAGGLDT. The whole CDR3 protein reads CASSLAGGLDTQYF.

This chain's CDR3 is CASSKVGTGGTEAFF. The part of the CDR3 DNA that was read is TGTGCCAGCAGCAAGGTAGGGACAGGGGGCACTGAA. The chain is built from TRBV5-6 and TRBJ1-1; 11 bases are shared with TRBD1. The CDR3 goes on 3 residues after the read ends, and that part is filled in from the germline J gene. Per the germline V gene, CDR1 is SGHDT and CDR2 is YYEEEE. V trimming: 4 bases; J trimming: 4 bases; junction bases outside the gene matches: 6. This CDR3 is built from 15 residues.

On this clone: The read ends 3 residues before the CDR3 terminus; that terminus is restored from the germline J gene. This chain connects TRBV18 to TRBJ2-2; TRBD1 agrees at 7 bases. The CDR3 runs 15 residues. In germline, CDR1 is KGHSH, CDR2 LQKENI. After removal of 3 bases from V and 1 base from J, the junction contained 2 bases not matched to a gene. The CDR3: CASSPRQGNTGELFF. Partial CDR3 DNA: TGTGCCAGCTCACCGAGACAGGGGAACACCGGGGAG. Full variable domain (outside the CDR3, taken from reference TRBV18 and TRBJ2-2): NAGVMQNPRHLVRRRGQEARLRCSPMKGHSHVYWYRQLPEEGLKFMVYLQKENIIDESGMPKERFSAEFPKEGPSILRIQQVVRGDSAAYFCASSPRQGNTGELFFGEGSRLTVL.

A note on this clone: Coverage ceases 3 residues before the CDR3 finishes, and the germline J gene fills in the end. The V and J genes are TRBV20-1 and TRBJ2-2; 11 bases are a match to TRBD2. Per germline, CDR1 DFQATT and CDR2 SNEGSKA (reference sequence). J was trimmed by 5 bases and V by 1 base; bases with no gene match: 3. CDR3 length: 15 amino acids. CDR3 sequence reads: CSARGLAGSTGELFF. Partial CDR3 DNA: TGCAGTGCTAGAGGACTAGCGGGGTCTACCGGGGAG.

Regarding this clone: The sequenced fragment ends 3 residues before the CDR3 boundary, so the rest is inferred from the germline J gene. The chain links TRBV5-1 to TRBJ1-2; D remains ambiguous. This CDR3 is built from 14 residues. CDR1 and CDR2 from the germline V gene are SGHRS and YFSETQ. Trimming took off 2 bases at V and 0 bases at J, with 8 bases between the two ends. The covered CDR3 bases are TGCGCCAGCAGCTTCAGACAAACTAACTATGGC. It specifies CASSFRQTNYG. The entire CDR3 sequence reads CASSFRQTNYGYTF. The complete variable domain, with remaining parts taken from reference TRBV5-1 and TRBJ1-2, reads KAGVTQTPRYLIKTRGQQVTLSCSPISGHRSVSWYQQTPGQGLQFLFEYFSETQRNKGNFPGRFSGRQFSNSRSEMNVSTLELGDSALYLCASSFRQTNYGYTFGSGTRLTVV.

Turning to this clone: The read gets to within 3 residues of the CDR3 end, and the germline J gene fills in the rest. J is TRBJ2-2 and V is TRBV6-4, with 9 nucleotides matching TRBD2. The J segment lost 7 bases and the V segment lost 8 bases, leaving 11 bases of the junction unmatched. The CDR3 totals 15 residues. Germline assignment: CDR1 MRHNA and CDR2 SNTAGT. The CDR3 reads CASLTGLARGGELFF. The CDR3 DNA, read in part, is TGTGCCAGCTTAACAGGACTAGCGAGGGGCGGGGAG.

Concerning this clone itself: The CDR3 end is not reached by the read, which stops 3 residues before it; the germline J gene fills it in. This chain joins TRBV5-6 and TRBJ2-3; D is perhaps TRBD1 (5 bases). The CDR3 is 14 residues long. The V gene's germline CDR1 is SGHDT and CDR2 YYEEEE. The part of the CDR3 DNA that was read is TGTGCCAGCAGCATGGCGACAGTCCAAGAGACG. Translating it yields CASSMATVQET. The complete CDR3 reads CASSMATVQETQYF. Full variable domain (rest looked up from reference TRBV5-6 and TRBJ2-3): DAGVTQSPTHLIKTRGQQVTLRCSPKSGHDTVSWYQQALGQGPQFIFQYYEEEERQRGNFPDRFSGHQFPNYSSELNVNALLLGDSALYLCASSMATVQETQYFGPGTRLTVL.

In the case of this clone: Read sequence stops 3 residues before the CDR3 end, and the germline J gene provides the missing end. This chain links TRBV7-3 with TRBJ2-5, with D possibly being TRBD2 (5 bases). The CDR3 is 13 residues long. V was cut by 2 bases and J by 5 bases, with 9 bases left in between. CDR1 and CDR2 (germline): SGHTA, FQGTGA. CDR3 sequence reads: CASSLVGGETQYF. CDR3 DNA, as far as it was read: TGTGCCAGCAGCTTAGTTGGCGGGGAGACC.

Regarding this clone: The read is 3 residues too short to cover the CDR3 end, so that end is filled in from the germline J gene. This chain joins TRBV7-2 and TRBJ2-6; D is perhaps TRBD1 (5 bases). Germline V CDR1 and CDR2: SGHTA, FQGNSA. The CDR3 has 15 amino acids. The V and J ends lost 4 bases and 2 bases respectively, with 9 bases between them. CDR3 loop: CASSSQETGANVLTF. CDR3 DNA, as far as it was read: TGTGCCAGCAGCTCACAGGAAACTGGGGCCAACGTC.

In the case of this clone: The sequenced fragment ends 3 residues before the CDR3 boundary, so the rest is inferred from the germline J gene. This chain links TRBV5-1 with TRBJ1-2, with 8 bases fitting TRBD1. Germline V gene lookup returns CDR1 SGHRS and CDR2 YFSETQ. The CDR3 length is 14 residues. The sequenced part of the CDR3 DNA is TGCGCCAGCAGCTTGGGACAGGGGTCGGATAGG. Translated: CASSLGQGSDR. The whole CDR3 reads CASSLGQGSDRYTF. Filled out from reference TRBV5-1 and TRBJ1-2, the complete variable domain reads KAGVTQTPRYLIKTRGQQVTLSCSPISGHRSVSWYQQTPGQGLQFLFEYFSETQRNKGNFPGRFSGRQFSNSRSEMNVSTLELGDSALYLCASSLGQGSDRYTFGSGTRLTVV.

CDR3 DNA, as far as it was read: TGTGCCTGGACCCGGGGTGAGAGTGCAGATACG. Translating gives CAWTRGESADT. The whole CDR3 protein is CAWTRGESADTQYF. The rearrangement joins TRBV30 to TRBJ2-3; tentative D call: TRBD2 (5 bases). The sequence runs out 3 residues before the end of the CDR3; the remainder is reconstructed from the germline J gene. The germline V and J ends were trimmed by 4 bases and 4 bases, with 15 bases remaining between them. This CDR3 has 14 residues. Germline V gene data show CDR1 as GTSNPN and CDR2 as SVGIG (reference sequence).

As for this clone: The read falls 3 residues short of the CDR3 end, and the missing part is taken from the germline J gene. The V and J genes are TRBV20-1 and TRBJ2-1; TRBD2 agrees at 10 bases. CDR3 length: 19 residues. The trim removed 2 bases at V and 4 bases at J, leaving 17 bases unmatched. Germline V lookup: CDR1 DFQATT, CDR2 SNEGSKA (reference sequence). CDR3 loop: CSARPFYAQRGGWYNEQFF. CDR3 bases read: TGCAGTGCTAGACCTTTTTACGCCCAGCGGGGGGGGTGGTACAATGAG.

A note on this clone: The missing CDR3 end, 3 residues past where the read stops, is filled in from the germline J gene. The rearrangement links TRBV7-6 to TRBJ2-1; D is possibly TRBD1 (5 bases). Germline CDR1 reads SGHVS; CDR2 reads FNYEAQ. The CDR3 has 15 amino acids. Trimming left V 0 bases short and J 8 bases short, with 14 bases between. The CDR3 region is CASSLALGRGYEQFF. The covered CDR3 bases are TGTGCCAGCAGCTTAGCGCTCGGTAGGGGTTATGAG.

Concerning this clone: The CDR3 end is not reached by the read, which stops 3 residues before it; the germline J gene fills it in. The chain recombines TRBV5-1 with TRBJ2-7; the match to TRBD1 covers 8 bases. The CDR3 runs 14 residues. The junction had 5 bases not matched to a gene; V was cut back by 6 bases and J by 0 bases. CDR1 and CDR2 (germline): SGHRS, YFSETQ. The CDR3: CASTGGPGSYEQYF. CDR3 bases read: TGCGCCAGCACAGGGGGCCCCGGCTCCTACGAG.

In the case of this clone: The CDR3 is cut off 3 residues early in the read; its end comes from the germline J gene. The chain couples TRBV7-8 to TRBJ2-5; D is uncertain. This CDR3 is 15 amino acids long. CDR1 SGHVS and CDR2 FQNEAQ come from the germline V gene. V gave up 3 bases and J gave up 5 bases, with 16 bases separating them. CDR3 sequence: CASSFRSERLETQYF. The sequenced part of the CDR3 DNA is TGTGCCAGCAGCTTCCGGTCGGAGCGCTTGGAGACC.

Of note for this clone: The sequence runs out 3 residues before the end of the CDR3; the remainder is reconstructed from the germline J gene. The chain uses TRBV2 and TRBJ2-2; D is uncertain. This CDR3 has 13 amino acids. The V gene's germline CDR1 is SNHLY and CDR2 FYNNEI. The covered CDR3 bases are TGTGCCAGCATGGTACAGCCAAATTCACCG. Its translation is CASMVQPNSP. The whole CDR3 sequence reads CASMVQPNSPLFF.

The part of the CDR3 DNA that was read is TGCGCCAGCAGCCGGTCGGTGGACAGCCAAGAGACC. This encodes CASSRSVDSQET. The entire CDR3 is CASSRSVDSQETQYF. This chain uses TRBV4-1 with TRBJ2-5; a weak D match, TRBD1 (6 bases). The sequence runs out 3 residues before the end of the CDR3; the remainder is reconstructed from the germline J gene. The germline CDR1 and CDR2 sequences are MGHRA and YSYEKL. CDR3 length: 15 residues. With 4 bases removed from V and 1 base from J, the gap between germline ends came to 13 bases.

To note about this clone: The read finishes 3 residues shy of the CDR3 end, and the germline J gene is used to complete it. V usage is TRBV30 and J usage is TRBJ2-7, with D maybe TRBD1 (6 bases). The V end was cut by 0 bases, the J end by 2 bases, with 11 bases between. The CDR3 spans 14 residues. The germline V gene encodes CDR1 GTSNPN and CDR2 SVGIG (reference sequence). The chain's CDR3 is CAWSVGRGPYEQYF. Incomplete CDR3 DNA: TGTGCCTGGAGTGTAGGCAGGGGACCCTACGAG.

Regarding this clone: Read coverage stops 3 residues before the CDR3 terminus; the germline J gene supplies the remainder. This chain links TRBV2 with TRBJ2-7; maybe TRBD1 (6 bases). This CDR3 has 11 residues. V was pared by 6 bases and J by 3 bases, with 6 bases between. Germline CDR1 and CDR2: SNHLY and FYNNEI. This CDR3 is CASRGGYEQYF. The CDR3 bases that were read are TGTGCCAGCAGAGGGGGCTACGAG.

The sequenced part of the CDR3 DNA is TGCAGTGTAAGCAGGACAGAGGTGGATGGC. This gives the protein CSVSRTEVDG. The entire CDR3 protein is CSVSRTEVDGYTF. The chain uses TRBV20-1 and TRBJ1-2; a possible D gene is TRBD1 (6 bases). Read coverage stops 3 residues before the CDR3 terminus; the germline J gene supplies the remainder. CDR1 DFQATT and CDR2 SNEGSKA come from the germline V gene (reference sequence). The CDR3 is made up of 13 amino acids. Between the trimmed V and J ends, which lost 7 bases and 6 bases, there was a span of 18 bases.

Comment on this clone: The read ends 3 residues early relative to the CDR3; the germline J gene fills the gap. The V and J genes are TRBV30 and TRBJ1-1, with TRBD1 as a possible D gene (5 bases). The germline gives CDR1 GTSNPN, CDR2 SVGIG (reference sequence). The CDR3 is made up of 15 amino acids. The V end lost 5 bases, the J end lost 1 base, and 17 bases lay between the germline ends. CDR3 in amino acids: CAWVGGEYSNTEAFF. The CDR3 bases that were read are TGTGCCTGGGTTGGAGGGGAGTACTCGAACACTGAA.